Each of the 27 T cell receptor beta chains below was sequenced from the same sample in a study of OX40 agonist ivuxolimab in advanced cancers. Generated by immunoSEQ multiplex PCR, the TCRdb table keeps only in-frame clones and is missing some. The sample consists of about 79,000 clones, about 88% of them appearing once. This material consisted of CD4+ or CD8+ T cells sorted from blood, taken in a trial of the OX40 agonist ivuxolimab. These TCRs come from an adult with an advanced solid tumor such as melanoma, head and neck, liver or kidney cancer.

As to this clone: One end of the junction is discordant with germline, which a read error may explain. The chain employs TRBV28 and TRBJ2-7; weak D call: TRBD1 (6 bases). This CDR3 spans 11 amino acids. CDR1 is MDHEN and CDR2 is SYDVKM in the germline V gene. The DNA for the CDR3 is TGTGCCAGCAGTTTAGGGGGCTTGGGGCACTTC. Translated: CASSLGGLGHF.

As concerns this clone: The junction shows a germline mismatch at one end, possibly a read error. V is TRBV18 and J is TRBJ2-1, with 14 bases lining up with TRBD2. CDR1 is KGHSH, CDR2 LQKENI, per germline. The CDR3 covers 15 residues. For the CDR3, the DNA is TGTGCCAGCTCAGCACCCGGGACTAGCGGGAGTGAGCAGTTCTTC. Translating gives CASSAPGTSGSEQFF.

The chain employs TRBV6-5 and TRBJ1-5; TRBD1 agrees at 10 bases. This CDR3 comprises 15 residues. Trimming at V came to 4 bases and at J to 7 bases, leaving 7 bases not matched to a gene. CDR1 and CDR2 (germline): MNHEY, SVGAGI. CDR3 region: CASSWTGGAGQPQHF. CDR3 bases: TGTGCCAGCAGTTGGACAGGGGGTGCGGGGCAGCCCCAGCATTTT.

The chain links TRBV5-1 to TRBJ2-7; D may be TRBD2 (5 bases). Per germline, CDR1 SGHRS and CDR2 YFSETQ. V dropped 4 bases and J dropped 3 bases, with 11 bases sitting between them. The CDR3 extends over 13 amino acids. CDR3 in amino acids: CASSPRESYEQYF. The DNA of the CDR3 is TGCGCCAGCAGCCCCCGGGAAAGCTACGAGCAGTACTTC.

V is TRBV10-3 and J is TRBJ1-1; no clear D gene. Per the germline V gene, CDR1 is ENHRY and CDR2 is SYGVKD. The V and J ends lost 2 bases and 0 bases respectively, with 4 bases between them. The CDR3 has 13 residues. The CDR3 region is CAISETVNTEAFF. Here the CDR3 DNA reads TGTGCCATCAGTGAGACGGTGAACACTGAAGCTTTCTTT.

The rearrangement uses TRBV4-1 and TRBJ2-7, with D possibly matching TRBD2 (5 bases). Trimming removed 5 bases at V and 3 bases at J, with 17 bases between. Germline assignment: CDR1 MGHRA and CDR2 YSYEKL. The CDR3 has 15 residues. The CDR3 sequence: CASSGARGANYEQYF. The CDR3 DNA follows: TGCGCCAGCAGCGGAGCCCGGGGAGCAAACTACGAGCAGTACTTC.

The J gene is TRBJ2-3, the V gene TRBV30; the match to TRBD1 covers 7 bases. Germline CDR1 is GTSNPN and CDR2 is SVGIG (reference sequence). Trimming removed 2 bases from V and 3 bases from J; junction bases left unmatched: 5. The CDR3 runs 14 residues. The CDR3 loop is CAWSRDSLTDTQYF. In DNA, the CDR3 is TGTGCCTGGAGTCGGGACAGCCTGACAGATACGCAGTATTTT.

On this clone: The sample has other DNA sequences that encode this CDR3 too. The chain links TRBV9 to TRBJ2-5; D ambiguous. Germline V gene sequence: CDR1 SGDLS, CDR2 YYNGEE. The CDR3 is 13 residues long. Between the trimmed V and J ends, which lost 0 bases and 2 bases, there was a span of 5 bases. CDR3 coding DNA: TGTGCCAGCAGCGTAGACTGGCAAGAGACCCAGTACTTC. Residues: CASSVDWQETQYF.

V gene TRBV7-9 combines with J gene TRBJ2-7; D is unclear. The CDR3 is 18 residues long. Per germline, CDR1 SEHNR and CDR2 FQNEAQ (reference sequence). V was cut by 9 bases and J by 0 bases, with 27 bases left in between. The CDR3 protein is CASSSSASSALSSYEQYF. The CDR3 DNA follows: TGTGCCAGTAGTAGTTCCGCCAGTTCAGCCCTAAGCTCCTACGAGCAGTACTTC.

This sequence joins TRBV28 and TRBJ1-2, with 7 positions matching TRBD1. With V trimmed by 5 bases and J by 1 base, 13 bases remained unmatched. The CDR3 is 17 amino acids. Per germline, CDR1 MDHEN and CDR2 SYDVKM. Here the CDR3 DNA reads TGTGCCAGCAGTCCTACTCTAGGACAGGATCATAACTATGGCTACACCTTC. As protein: CASSPTLGQDHNYGYTF.

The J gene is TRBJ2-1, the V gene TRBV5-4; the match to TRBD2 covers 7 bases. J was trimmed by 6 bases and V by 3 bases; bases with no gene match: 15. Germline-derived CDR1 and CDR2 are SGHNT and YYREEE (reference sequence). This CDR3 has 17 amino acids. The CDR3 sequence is CASSSRIGAGASNEQFF. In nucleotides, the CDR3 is TGTGCCAGCAGCTCGCGAATTGGGGCGGGAGCGAGCAATGAGCAGTTCTTC. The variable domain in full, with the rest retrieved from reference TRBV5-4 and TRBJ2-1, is ETGVTQSPTHLIKTRGQQVTLRCSSQSGHNTVSWYQQALGQGPQFIFQYYREEENGRGNFPPRFSGLQFPNYSSELNVNALELDDSALYLCASSSRIGAGASNEQFFGPGTRLTVL.

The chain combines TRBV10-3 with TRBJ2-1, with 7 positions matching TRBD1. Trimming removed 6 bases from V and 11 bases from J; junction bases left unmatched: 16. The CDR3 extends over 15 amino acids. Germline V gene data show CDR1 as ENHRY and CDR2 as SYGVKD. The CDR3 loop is CAISAGTDEFIKQFF. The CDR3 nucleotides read TGTGCCATCAGCGCCGGGACAGACGAATTTATAAAGCAGTTCTTC.

The CDR3 nucleotides are TGTGCCAGCAGTCAGGGACAGGCTTACGAGCAGTACTTC. This sequence encodes CASSQGQAYEQYF. The J gene is TRBJ2-7, the V gene TRBV6-5; 8 nucleotides agree with TRBD1. Trimming removed 5 bases from V and 4 bases from J; junction bases left unmatched: 4. The CDR3 contains 13 residues. Germline-derived CDR1 and CDR2 are MNHEY and SVGAGI.

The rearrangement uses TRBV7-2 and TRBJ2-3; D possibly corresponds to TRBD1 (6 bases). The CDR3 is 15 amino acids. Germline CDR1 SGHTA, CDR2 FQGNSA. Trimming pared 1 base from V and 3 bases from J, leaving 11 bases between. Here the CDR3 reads CASSLVWGPTDTQYF. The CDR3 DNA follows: TGTGCCAGCAGCTTAGTATGGGGGCCGACAGATACGCAGTATTTT.

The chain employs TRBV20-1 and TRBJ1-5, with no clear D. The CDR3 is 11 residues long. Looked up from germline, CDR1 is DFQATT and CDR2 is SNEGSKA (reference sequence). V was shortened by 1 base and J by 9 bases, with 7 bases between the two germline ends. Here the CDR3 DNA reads TGCAGTGCTAGAGCTGCGGGGCCCCAGCATTTT. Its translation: CSARAAGPQHF.

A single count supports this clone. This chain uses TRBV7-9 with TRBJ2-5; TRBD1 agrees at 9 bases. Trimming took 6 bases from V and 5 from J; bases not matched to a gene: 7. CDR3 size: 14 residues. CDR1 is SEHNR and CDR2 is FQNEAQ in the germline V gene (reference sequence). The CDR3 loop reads CASRWGQGPETQYF. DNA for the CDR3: TGTGCCAGCAGATGGGGACAGGGTCCGGAGACCCAGTACTTC.

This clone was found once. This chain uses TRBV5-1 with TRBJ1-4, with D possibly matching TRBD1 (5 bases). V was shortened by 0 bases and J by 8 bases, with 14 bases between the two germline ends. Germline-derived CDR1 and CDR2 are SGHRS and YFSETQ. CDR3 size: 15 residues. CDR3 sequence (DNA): TGCGCCAGCAGCTTGGGTCAGGGTGATACAGAAAAACTGTTTTTT. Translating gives CASSLGQGDTEKLFF.

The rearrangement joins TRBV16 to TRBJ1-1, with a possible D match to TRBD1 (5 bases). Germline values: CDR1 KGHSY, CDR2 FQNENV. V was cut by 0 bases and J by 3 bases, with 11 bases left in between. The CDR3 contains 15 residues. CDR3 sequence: CASSQSSAGHTEAFF. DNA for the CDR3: TGTGCCAGCAGCCAATCGTCGGCAGGGCACACTGAAGCTTTCTTT.

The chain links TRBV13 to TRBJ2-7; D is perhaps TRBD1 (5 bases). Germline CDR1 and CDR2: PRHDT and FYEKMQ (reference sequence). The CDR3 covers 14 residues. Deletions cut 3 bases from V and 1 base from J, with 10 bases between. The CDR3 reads CASSLWGGSYEQYF. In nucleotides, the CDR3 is TGTGCCAGCAGCTTGTGGGGCGGTTCCTACGAGCAGTACTTC. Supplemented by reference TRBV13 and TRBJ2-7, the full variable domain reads AAGVIQSPRHLIKEKRETATLKCYPIPRHDTVYWYQQGPGQDPQFLISFYEKMQSDKGSIPDRFSAQQFSDYHSELNMSSLELGDSALYFCASSLWGGSYEQYFGPGTRLTVT.

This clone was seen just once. As DNA, the CDR3 is TGTGCCACCAGCGATACCAACAGGGCTCATCAGCCCCAGCATTTT. Amino acids: CATSDTNRAHQPQHF. The rearrangement joins TRBV15 to TRBJ1-5; possible D gene TRBD1, 6 bases. Trimming took 5 bases from V and 5 from J, leaving 16 bases between them. From germline, CDR1 is LNHNV and CDR2 YYDKDF (reference sequence). The length of the CDR3 is 15 residues. Based on the CDR3 plus reference TRBV15 and TRBJ1-5, the full variable domain is DAMVIQNPRYQVTQFGKPVTLSCSQTLNHNVMYWYQQKSSQAPKLLFHYYDKDFNNEADTPDNFQSRRPNTSFCFLDIRSPGLGDTAMYLCATSDTNRAHQPQHFGDGTRLSIL.

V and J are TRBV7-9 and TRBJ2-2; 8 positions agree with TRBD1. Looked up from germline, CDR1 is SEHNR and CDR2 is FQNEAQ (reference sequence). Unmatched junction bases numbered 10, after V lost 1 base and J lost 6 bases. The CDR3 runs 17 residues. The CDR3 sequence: CASSLEVGQGASGELFF. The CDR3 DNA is TGTGCCAGCAGCTTAGAAGTTGGTCAGGGGGCGTCCGGGGAGCTGTTTTTT.

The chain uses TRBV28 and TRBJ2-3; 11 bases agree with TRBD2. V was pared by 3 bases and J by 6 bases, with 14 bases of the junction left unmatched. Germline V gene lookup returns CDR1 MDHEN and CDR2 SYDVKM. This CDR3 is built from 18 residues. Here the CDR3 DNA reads TGTGCCAGCAGTTTTCTCTACTTTAGCGGGAGGGCCGTCGATACGCAGTATTTT. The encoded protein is CASSFLYFSGRAVDTQYF.

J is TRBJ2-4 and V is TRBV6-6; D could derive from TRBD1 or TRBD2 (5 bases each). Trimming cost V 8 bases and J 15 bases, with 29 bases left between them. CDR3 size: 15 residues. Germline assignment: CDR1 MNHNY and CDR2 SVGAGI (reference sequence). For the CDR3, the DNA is TGTGCCAGCGGCAAACGAAACAACTGGGACGACTCTTGGTACTTC. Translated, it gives CASGKRNNWDDSWYF.

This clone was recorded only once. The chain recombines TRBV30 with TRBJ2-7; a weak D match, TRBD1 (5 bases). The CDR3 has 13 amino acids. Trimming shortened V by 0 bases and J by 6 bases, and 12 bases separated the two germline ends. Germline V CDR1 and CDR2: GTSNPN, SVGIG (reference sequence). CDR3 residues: CAWSVLAGIEQYF. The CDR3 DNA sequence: TGTGCCTGGAGTGTATTGGCAGGGATCGAGCAGTACTTC.

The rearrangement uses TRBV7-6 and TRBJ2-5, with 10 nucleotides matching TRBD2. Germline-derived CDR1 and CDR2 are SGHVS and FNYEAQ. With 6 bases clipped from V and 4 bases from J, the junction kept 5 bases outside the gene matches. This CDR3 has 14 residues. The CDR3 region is CASRRGLALETQYF. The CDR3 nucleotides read TGTGCCAGCAGGAGGGGACTAGCGTTAGAGACCCAGTACTTC.

This CDR3 is CASIALAGGFETQYF. In DNA, the CDR3 is TGTGCCAGCATTGCCCTAGCGGGAGGTTTTGAGACCCAGTACTTC. This sequence joins TRBV2 and TRBJ2-5, with TRBD2 matching over 11 bases. J lost 5 bases, V lost 7 bases, and 9 bases had no gene match. The CDR3 length is 15 residues. The germline CDR1 and CDR2 sequences are SNHLY and FYNNEI.

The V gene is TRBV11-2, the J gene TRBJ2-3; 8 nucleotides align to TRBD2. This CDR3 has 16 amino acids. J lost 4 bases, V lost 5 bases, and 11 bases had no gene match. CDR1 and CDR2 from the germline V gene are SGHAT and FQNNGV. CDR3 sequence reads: CASSQFGGGQADTQYF. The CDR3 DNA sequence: TGTGCCAGCAGCCAGTTTGGCGGGGGGCAGGCAGATACGCAGTATTTT.